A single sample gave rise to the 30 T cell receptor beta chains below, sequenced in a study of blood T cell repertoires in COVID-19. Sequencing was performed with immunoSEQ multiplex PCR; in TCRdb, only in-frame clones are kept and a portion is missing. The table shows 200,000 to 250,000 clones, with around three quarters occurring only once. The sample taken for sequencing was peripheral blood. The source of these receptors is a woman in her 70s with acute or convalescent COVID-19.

The CDR3 region has the DNA TGTGCCAGCAGTTTACTTACAGGGGGGGGCAATCAGCCCCAGCATTTT. Its protein is CASSLLTGGGNQPQHF. The chain couples TRBV28 to TRBJ1-5, with 8 bases matching TRBD1. Germline CDR1 and CDR2: MDHEN and SYDVKM. V shed 2 bases and J 2 bases; nucleotides not matched to a gene: 5. CDR3 length: 16 amino acids.

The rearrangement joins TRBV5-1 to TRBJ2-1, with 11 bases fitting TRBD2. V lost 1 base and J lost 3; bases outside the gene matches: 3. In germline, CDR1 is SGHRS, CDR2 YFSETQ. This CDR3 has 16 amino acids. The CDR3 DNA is TGCGCCAGCAGCTTGTTAGGGACTAGCGGCTACAATGAGCAGTTCTTC. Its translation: CASSLLGTSGYNEQFF.

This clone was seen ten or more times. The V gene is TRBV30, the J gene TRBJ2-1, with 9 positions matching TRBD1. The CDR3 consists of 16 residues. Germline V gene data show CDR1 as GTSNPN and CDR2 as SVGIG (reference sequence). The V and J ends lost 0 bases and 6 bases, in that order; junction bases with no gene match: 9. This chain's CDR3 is CAWSVGGTGKGNEQFF. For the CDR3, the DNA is TGTGCCTGGAGTGTAGGGGGGACAGGGAAAGGCAATGAGCAGTTCTTC.

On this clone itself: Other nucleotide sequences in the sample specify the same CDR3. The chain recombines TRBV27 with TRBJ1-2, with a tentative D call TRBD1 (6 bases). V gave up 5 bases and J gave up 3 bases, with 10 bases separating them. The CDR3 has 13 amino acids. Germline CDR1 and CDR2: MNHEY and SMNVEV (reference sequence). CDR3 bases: TGTGCCAGCAGTCCCGGACAGTACTATGGCTACACCTTC. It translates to CASSPGQYYGYTF.

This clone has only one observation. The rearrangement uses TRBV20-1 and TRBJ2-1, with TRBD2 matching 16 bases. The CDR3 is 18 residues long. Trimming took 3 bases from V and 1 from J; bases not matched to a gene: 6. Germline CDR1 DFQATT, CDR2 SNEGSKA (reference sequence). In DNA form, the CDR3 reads TGCAGTGCTAGTCCGGGACTAGCGGGAGGGGGGTCCTACAATGAGCAGTTCTTC. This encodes CSASPGLAGGGSYNEQFF.

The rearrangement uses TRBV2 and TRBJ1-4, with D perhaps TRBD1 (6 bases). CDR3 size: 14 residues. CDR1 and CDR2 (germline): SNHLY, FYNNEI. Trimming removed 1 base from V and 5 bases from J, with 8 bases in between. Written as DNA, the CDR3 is TGTGCCAGCAGTGAAGGGACAGCAAATGAAAAACTGTTTTTT. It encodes CASSEGTANEKLFF.

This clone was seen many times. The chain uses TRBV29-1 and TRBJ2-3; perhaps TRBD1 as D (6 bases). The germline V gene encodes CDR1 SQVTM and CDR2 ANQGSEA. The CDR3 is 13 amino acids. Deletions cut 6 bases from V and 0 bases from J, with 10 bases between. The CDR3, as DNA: TGCAGCGTGGGGGCGGGTAGCACAGATACGCAGTATTTT. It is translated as CSVGAGSTDTQYF.

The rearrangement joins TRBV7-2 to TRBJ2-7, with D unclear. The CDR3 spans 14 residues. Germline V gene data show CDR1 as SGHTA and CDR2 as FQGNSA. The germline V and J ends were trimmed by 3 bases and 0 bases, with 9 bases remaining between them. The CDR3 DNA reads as TGTGCCAGCAGCTTCAGCTGGAGCTCCTACGAGCAGTACTTC. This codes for CASSFSWSSYEQYF.

CDR3 coding DNA: TGTGCCAGCAGTGAATCGGCGGGAGGGCGGCAAGAGACCCAGTACTTC. Translating it yields CASSESAGGRQETQYF. This chain joins TRBV2 and TRBJ2-5, with 9 bases identical to TRBD2. Germline CDR1 reads SNHLY; CDR2 reads FYNNEI. Unmatched junction bases numbered 6, after V lost 2 bases and J lost 2 bases. This CDR3 spans 16 amino acids.

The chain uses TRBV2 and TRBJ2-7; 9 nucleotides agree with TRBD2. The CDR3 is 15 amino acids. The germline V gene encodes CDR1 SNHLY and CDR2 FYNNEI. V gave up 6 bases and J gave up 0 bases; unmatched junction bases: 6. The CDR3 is CASSRGREGSYEQYF. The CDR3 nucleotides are TGTGCCAGCAGCCGGGGGCGGGAGGGCTCCTACGAGCAGTACTTC. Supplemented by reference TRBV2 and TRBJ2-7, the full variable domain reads EPEVTQTPSHQVTQMGQEVILRCVPISNHLYFYWYRQILGQKVEFLVSFYNNEISEKSEIFDDQFSVERPDGSNFTLKIRSTKLEDSAMYFCASSRGREGSYEQYFGPGTRLTVT.

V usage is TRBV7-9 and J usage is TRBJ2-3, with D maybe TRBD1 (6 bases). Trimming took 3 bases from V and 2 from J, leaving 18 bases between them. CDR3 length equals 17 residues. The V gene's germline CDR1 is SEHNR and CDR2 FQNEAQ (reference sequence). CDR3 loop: CASSLTRTVTFTDTQYF. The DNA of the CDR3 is TGTGCCAGCAGCTTGACCCGGACAGTGACCTTCACAGATACGCAGTATTTT.

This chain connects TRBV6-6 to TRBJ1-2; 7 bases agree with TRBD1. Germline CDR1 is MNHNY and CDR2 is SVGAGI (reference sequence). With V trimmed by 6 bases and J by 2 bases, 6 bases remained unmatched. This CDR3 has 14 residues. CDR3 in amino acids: CASRAGQNNYGYTF. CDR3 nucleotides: TGTGCCAGCAGGGCGGGACAGAACAACTATGGCTACACCTTC.

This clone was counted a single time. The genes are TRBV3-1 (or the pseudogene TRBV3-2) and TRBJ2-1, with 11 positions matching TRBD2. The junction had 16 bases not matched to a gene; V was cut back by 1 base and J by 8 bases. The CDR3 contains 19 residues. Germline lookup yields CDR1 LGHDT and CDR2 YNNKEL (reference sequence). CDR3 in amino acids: CASSQAAEASGRTLDEQFF. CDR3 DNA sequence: TGTGCCAGCAGCCAAGCCGCGGAGGCTAGCGGGAGGACCCTCGATGAGCAGTTCTTC.

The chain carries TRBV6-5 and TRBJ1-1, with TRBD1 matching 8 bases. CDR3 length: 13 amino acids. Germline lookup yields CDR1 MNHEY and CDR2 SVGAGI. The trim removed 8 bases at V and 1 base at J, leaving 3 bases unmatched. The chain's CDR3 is CASYGQGNTEAFF. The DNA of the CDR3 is TGTGCCAGCTATGGACAGGGGAACACTGAAGCTTTCTTT.

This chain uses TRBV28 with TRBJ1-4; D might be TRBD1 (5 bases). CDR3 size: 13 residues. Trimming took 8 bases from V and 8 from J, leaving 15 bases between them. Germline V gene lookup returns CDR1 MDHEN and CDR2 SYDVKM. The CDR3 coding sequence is TGTGCCAGCGGGACTCTCGAAGGGGAAAAACTGTTTTTT. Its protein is CASGTLEGEKLFF. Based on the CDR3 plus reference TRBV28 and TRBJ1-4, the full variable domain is DVKVTQSSRYLVKRTGEKVFLECVQDMDHENMFWYRQDPGLGLRLIYFSYDVKMKEKGDIPEGYSVSREKKERFSLILESASTNQTSMYLCASGTLEGEKLFFGSGTQLSVL.

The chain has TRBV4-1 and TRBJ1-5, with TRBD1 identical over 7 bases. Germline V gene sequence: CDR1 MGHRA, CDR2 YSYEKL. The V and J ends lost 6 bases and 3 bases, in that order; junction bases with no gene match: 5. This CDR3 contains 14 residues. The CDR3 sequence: CASREQGDNQPQHF. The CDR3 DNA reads TGCGCCAGCAGGGAGCAGGGGGACAATCAGCCCCAGCATTTT.

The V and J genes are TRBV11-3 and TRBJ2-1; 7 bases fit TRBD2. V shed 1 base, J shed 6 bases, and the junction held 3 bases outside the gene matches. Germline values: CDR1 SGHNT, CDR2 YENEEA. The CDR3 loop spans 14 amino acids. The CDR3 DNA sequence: TGTGCCAGCAGCTTAGCGGGAGGATCCAATGAGCAGTTCTTC. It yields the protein CASSLAGGSNEQFF. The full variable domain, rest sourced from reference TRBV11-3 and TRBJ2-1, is EAGVVQSPRYKIIEKKQPVAFWCNPISGHNTLYWYLQNLGQGPELLIRYENEEAVDDSQLPKDRFSAERLKGVDSTLKIQPAELGDSAVYLCASSLAGGSNEQFFGPGTRLTVL.

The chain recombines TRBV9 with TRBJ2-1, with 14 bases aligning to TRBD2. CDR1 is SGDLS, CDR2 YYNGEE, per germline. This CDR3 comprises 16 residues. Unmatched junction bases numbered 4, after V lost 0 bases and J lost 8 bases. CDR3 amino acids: CASSVEGLAGVDEQFF. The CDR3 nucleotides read TGTGCCAGCAGCGTAGAGGGACTAGCGGGAGTTGATGAGCAGTTCTTC.

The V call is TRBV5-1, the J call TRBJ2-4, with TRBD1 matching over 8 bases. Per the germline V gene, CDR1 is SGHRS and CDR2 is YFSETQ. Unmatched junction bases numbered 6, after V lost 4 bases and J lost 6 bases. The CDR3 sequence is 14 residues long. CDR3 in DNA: TGCGCCAGCAGCACGGGACAGGTGCCAAACATTCAGTACTTC. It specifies CASSTGQVPNIQYF.

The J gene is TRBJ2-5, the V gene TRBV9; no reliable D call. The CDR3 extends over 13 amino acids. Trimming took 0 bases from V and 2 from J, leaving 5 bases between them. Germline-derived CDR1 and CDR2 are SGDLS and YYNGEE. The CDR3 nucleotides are TGTGCCAGCAGCGTAGACGGGCAAGAGACCCAGTACTTC. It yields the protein CASSVDGQETQYF.

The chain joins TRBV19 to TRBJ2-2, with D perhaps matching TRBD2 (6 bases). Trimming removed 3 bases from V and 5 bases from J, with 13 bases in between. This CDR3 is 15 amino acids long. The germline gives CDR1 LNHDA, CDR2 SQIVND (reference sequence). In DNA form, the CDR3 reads TGTGCCAGTAGTATCCGGTCAGGGAGGACCGGGGAGCTGTTTTTT. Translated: CASSIRSGRTGELFF.

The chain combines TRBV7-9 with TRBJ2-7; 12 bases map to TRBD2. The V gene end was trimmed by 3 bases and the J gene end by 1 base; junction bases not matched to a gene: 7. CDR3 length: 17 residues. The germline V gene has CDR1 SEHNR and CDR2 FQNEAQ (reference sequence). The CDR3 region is CASSFPTSGSSSYEQYF. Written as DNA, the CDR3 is TGTGCCAGCAGCTTCCCGACTAGCGGGAGTAGTTCCTACGAGCAGTACTTC.

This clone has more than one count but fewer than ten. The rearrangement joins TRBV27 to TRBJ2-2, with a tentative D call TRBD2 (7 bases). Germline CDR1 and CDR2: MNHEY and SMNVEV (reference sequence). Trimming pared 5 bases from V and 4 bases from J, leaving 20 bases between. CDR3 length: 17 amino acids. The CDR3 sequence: CASSPRFGGLGTGELFF. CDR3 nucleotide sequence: TGTGCCAGCAGTCCACGATTCGGGGGGCTTGGCACCGGGGAGCTGTTTTTT.

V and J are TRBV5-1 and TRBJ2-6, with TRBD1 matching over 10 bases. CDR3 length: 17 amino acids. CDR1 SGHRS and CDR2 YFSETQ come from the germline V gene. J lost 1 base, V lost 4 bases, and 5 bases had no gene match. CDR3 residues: CASSLTGGLSGANVLTF. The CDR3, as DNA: TGCGCCAGCAGCCTGACAGGGGGCTTGTCTGGGGCCAACGTCCTGACTTTC. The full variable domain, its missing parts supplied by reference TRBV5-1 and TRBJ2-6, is KAGVTQTPRYLIKTRGQQVTLSCSPISGHRSVSWYQQTPGQGLQFLFEYFSETQRNKGNFPGRFSGRQFSNSRSEMNVSTLELGDSALYLCASSLTGGLSGANVLTFGAGSRLTVL.

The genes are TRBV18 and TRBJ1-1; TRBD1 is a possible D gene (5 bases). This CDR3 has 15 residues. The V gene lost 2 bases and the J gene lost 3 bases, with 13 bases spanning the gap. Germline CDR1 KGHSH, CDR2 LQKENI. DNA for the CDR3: TGTGCCAGCTCACCAATGTCGATACAGGACACTGAAGCTTTCTTT. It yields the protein CASSPMSIQDTEAFF.

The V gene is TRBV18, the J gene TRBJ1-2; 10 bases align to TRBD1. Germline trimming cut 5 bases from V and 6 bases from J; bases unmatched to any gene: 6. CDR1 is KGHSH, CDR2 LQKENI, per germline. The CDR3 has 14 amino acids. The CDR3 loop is CASSEGQGIDGYTF. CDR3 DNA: TGTGCCAGCTCAGAGGGACAGGGGATCGATGGCTACACCTTC.

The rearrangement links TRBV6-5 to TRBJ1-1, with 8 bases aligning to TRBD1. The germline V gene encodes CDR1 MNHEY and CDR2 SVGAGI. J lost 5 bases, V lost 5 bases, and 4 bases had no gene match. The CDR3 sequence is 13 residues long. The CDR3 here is CASSNRGETEAFF. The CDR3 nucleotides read TGTGCCAGCAGTAACAGGGGGGAGACTGAAGCTTTCTTT.

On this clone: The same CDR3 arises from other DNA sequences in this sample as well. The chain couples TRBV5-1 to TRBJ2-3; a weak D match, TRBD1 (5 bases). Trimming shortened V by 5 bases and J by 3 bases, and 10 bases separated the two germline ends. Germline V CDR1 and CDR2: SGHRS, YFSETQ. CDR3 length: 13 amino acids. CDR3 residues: CASSSDRTDTQYF. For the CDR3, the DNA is TGCGCCAGCAGTTCCGACAGAACAGATACGCAGTATTTT.

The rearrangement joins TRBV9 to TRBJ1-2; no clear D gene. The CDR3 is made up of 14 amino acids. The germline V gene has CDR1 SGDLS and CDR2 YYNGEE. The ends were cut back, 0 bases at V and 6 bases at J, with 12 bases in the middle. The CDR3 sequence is CASSVDWGGDGYTF. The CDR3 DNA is TGTGCCAGCAGCGTAGATTGGGGAGGTGATGGCTACACCTTC.

This CDR3 is CASSAGPGVTYNEQFF. In DNA form, the CDR3 reads TGTGCCAGCAGCGCGGGGCCAGGGGTAACCTACAATGAGCAGTTCTTC. The rearrangement uses TRBV9 and TRBJ2-1, with a weak D call TRBD1 (6 bases). CDR3 length equals 16 residues. The germline V and J ends were trimmed by 3 bases and 2 bases, with 15 bases remaining between them. From germline, CDR1 is SGDLS and CDR2 YYNGEE.